This T cell receptor (beta chain) was observed in a study of blood T cell repertoires in COVID-19. Measured with immunoSEQ multiplex PCR; TCRdb has only the in-frame clones, and not every one. The profile shows approximately 190,000 clones, around 85% of them singletons. The TCR originated in a man in his 70s with active or convalescent COVID-19. The sequenced sample consisted of peripheral blood.

The CDR3 here is CASQGYLGNTEAFF. CDR3 sequence (DNA): TGTGCCAGTCAGGGTTATCTGGGGAACACTGAAGCTTTCTTT. The rearrangement uses TRBV19 and TRBJ1-1, with a tentative D call TRBD1 (5 bases). V was cut by 8 bases and J by 1 base, with 14 bases left in between. The germline V gene has CDR1 LNHDA and CDR2 SQIVND (reference sequence). The CDR3 sequence is 14 residues long.